These T cell receptor beta chains were read from a single sample in a study of T cell responses to AZD1222 COVID-19 vaccine. Assay used: immunoSEQ multiplex PCR; TCRdb lists only in-frame clones, some missing. The repertoire has about 110,000 clones, about 90% of them found once; the top ten carry around 10%. Here the sequenced sample was peripheral blood, taken on day 0 of AZD1222 vaccination. The receptors originated from an adult in good health. Both conserved end residues are part of each CDR3. D genes are given only for firm matches. Clone size, where shown, is once, few, many, or a class for clones that have expanded.

TRBV18	TRBJ2-7	-	-	CASSPPSSRGREQYF	TGTGCCAGCTCACCACCGTCCTCCAGGGGACGTGAGCAGTACTTC
TRBV7-3	TRBJ2-7	-	-	CASSLRAGDNLYF	TGTGCCAGCAGCCTCCGGGCAGGGGATAATCTGTACTTC
TRBV12-3/TRBV12-4	TRBJ2-7	-	-	CASRGTRSYEQYF	TGTGCCAGCAGAGGGACGCGATCCTACGAGCAGTACTTC
TRBV27	TRBJ1-1	-	TRBD1	CASRVQGAHTEAFF	TGTGCCAGCAGGGTACAGGGGGCACACACTGAAGCTTTCTTT
TRBV19	TRBJ2-2	-	-	CASSIWGPGTGELFF	TGTGCCAGTAGTATATGGGGGCCGGGGACCGGGGAGCTGTTTTTT
TRBV7-6	TRBJ2-3	-	TRBD2	CASSKGGLGTDTQYF	TGTGCCAGCAGCAAAGGGGGACTAGGGACAGATACGCAGTATTTT
TRBV20-1	TRBJ2-7	-	-	CSASVQRGQYF	TGCAGTGCTAGTGTTCAACGAGGGCAGTACTTC
TRBV29-1	TRBJ2-2	few	-	CSVVFQGSLFF	TGCAGCGTTGTCTTTCAGGGATCGCTGTTTTTT
TRBV5-4	TRBJ2-7	-	TRBD2	CASSRTSGEQYF	TGTGCCAGCAGCAGGACTAGCGGCGAGCAGTACTTC
TRBV6-5	TRBJ1-1	-	-	CASSYFQGMNTEAFF	TGTGCCAGCAGTTACTTTCAGGGGATGAACACTGAAGCTTTCTTT
TRBV4-1	TRBJ2-2	once	TRBD1	CASSQGLMTGGLLTGELFF	TGCGCCAGCAGCCAAGGCCTCATGACAGGGGGCCTTCTCACCGGGGAGCTGTTTTTT
TRBV9	TRBJ1-2	-	-	CASSVSSISRYGYTF	TGTGCCAGCAGCGTTAGCAGTATTTCCCGCTATGGCTACACCTTC
TRBV7-3	TRBJ2-3	-	-	CASSNGGTQYF	TGTGCCAGCAGCAACGGTGGTACGCAGTATTTT
TRBV2	TRBJ2-2	-	-	CASRGQMNTGELFF	TGTGCCAGCAGAGGACAAATGAACACCGGGGAGCTGTTTTTT
TRBV27	TRBJ2-7	-	-	CASSVGVGPYEQYF	TGTGCCAGCAGTGTGGGTGTTGGTCCCTACGAGCAGTACTTC
TRBV7-3	TRBJ1-1	-	TRBD1	CASRRDRGQNTEAFF	TGTGCCAGCAGGAGGGACAGAGGGCAGAACACTGAAGCTTTCTTT
TRBV29-1	TRBJ2-7	few	-	CSAEGYEQYF	TGCAGCGCTGAGGGGTACGAGCAGTACTTC
TRBV2	TRBJ2-7	-	-	CASSGVGVAYEQYF	TGTGCCAGCAGTGGTGTGGGTGTCGCCTACGAGCAGTACTTC
TRBV27	TRBJ2-6	-	-	CASSLALHSGANVLTF	TGTGCCAGCAGTTTGGCCCTCCACTCTGGGGCCAACGTCCTGACTTTC
TRBV20-1	TRBJ1-2	-	-	CSAEDYGYTF	TGCAGTGCAGAGGACTATGGCTACACCTTC
TRBV2	TRBJ2-3	-	TRBD2	CASSSPGTSADTQYF	TGTGCCAGCTCTAGTCCCGGGACTAGCGCGGATACGCAGTATTTT
TRBV30	TRBJ1-2	-	-	CAWSVRGGYTF	TGTGCCTGGAGTGTAAGGGGGGGCTACACCTTC
TRBV6-4	TRBJ1-3	-	-	CASSAPIRGRSGNTIYF	TGTGCCAGCAGTGCCCCTATTAGGGGACGCTCTGGAAACACCATATATTTT
TRBV3-1/TRBV3-2	TRBJ1-6	-	TRBD1	CASSQGQGYNSPLHF	TGTGCCAGCAGCCAAGGACAGGGGTATAATTCACCCCTCCACTTT
TRBV19	TRBJ1-5	-	-	CASSYRFGELSNQPQHF	TGTGCCAGTAGCTATAGGTTCGGGGAGTTGAGCAATCAGCCCCAGCATTTT
TRBV27	TRBJ2-3	-	-	CASSPKTNRRSTDTQYF	TGTGCCAGCAGTCCCAAGACTAATCGACGTTCTACAGATACGCAGTATTTT
TRBV9	TRBJ1-1	-	-	CASTPRGGKTEAFF	TGTGCCAGCACCCCGCGCGGCGGGAAGACTGAAGCTTTCTTT
TRBV7-6	TRBJ2-7	-	TRBD1	CASSTRQGSSYEQYF	TGTGCCAGCAGCACTCGACAGGGGAGCTCCTACGAGCAGTACTTC
TRBV7-2	TRBJ2-7	-	-	CASSSRDGTYEQYF	TGTGCCAGCAGCTCCCGGGACGGAACCTACGAGCAGTACTTC
TRBV5-5	TRBJ2-3	-	TRBD2	CASSSETSSGRPDTQYF	TGTGCCAGCAGCTCCGAAACTTCTAGCGGGAGACCAGATACGCAGTATTTT
TRBV25-1	TRBJ1-1	-	-	CASSEWGKNTEAFF	TGTGCCAGCAGTGAATGGGGCAAAAACACTGAAGCTTTCTTT
TRBV10-3	TRBJ1-2	-	-	CAISESGEGYGYTF	TGTGCCATCAGTGAGTCCGGGGAGGGCTATGGCTACACCTTC
TRBV6-5	TRBJ1-4	-	-	CASSYSPGADEKLFF	TGTGCCAGCAGTTACTCGCCGGGGGCGGACGAAAAACTGTTTTTT
TRBV20-1	TRBJ1-2	-	-	CSAPGYGGYTF	TGCAGTGCTCCGGGTTACGGTGGCTACACCTTC
TRBV11-2	TRBJ2-2	-	-	CASSYGGTFTGELFF	TGTGCCAGCAGCTACGGTGGGACCTTCACCGGGGAGCTGTTTTTT
TRBV7-2	TRBJ1-5	-	-	CASRDSGAQPQHF	TGTGCCAGCAGGGATTCAGGGGCTCAGCCCCAGCATTTT
TRBV3-1/TRBV3-2	TRBJ2-1	few	TRBD2	CASSQEAAGASEQFF	TGTGCCAGCAGCCAAGAGGCAGCGGGAGCTTCTGAGCAGTTCTTC
TRBV24-1	TRBJ2-5	-	TRBD2	CATSDPAGVETQYF	TGTGCCACCAGTGACCCTGCGGGGGTTGAGACCCAGTACTTC
TRBV24-1	TRBJ2-7	-	-	CATSDLGQPYEQYF	TGTGCCACCAGTGATTTAGGACAGCCCTACGAGCAGTACTTC
TRBV28	TRBJ2-3	-	TRBD2	CASSQPPGLATDTQYF	TGTGCCAGCAGTCAACCCCCGGGACTAGCGACAGATACGCAGTATTTT
TRBV18	TRBJ2-7	-	TRBD2	CASSPERGSYEQYF	TGTGCCAGCTCACCAGAGCGGGGCTCCTACGAGCAGTACTTC
TRBV10-3	TRBJ2-3	-	TRBD1	CAISEPGQAPGTQYF	TGTGCCATCAGTGAGCCGGGACAGGCTCCCGGTACGCAGTATTTT
TRBV24-1	TRBJ1-1	-	-	CATSDWRGGAEAFF	TGTGCCACCAGTGACTGGAGGGGGGGTGCTGAAGCTTTCTTT
TRBV10-1	TRBJ1-3	-	-	CVSSESSRNTIYF	TGCGTCAGCAGTGAATCCTCCCGAAACACCATATATTTT
TRBV3-1/TRBV3-2	TRBJ2-2	-	-	CASSWGSPGAGELFF	TGTGCCAGCAGCTGGGGATCACCTGGCGCCGGGGAGCTGTTTTTT
TRBV20-1	TRBJ1-4	-	TRBD1	CSAWDREKLFF	TGCAGTGCTTGGGACAGGGAGAAATTGTTTTTT
TRBV28	TRBJ1-2	-	-	CASSGGTGPFNYGYTF	TGTGCCAGCAGTGGGGGAACAGGGCCTTTTAACTATGGCTACACCTTC
TRBV29-1	TRBJ1-4	-	-	CSVSAGAEKLFF	TGCAGCGTTTCGGCAGGGGCTGAAAAACTGTTTTTT
TRBV3-1/TRBV3-2	TRBJ1-1	-	TRBD1	CASSPGQVGSAFF	TGTGCCAGCAGCCCAGGACAGGTGGGGTCAGCTTTCTTT
TRBV2	TRBJ1-6	-	TRBD1	CASSVGQGYNSPLHF	TGTGCCAGCAGTGTGGGACAGGGTTATAATTCACCCCTCCACTTT
TRBV5-6	TRBJ1-4	-	-	CASSLLGDKDNEKLFF	TGTGCCAGCAGCTTGTTGGGAGACAAGGATAATGAAAAACTGTTTTTT
TRBV11-2	TRBJ2-5	-	-	CASSDPLGGGHQETQYF	TGTGCCAGCAGCGACCCTCTAGGAGGGGGCCACCAAGAGACCCAGTACTTC
TRBV23-1	TRBJ1-2	-	TRBD1	CASTTGASDLANYGYTF	TGCGCCAGCACAACAGGGGCCTCCGATTTGGCTAACTATGGCTACACCTTC